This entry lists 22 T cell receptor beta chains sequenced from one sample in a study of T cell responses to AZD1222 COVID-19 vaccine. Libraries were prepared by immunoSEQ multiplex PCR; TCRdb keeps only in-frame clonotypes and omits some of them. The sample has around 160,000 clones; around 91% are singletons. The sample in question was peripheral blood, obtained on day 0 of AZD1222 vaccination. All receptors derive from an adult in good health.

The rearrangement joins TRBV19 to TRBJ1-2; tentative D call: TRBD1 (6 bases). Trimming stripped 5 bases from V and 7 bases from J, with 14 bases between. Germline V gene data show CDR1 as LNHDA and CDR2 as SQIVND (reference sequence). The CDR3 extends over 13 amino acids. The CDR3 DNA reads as TGTGCCAGTAGTGAAACAGGGAAAGGTGGCTACACCTTC. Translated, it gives CASSETGKGGYTF.

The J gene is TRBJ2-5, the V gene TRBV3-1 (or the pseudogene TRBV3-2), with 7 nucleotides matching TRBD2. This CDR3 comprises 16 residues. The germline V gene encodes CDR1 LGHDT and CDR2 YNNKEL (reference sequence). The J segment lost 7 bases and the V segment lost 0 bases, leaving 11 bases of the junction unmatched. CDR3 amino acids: CASSQERVAGWGTQYF. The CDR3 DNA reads TGTGCCAGCAGCCAAGAGAGGGTAGCGGGTTGGGGGACCCAGTACTTC.

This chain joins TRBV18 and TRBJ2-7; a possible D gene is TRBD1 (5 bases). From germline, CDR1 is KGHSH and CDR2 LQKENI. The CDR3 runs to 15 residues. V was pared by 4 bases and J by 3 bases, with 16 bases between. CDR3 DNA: TGTGCCAGCTCACTAATGACAGCGTGGAGCTACGAGCAGTACTTC. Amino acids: CASSLMTAWSYEQYF.

The CDR3 is CASSLSQGLYNEQFF. The CDR3 nucleotides read TGCGCCAGCAGCTTGTCACAGGGACTTTACAATGAGCAGTTCTTC. The chain has TRBV5-1 and TRBJ2-1; tentatively, D is TRBD1 or TRBD2 (6 bases each). The CDR3 consists of 15 residues. The V gene lost 1 base and the J gene lost 4 bases, with 12 bases spanning the gap. Germline V CDR1 and CDR2: SGHRS, YFSETQ.

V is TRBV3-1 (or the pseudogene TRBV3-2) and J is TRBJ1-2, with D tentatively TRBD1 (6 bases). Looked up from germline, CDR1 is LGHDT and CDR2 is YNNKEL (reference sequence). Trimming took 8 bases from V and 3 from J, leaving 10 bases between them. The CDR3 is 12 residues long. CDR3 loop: CASSGEDYGYTF. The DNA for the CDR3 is TGTGCCAGCTCAGGGGAGGACTATGGCTACACCTTC.

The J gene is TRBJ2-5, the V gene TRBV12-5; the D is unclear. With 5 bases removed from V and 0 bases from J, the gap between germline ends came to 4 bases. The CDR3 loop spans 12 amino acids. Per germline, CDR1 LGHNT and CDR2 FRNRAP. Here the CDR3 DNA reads TGTGCTAGTGGTCACAACCAAGAGACCCAGTACTTC. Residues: CASGHNQETQYF.

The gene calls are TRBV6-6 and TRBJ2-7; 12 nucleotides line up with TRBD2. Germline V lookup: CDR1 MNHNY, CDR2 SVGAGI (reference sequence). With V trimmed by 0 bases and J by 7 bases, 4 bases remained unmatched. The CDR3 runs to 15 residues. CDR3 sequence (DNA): TGTGCCAGCAGTTACTCGGGACTAGCGGGTGGAGAGCAGTACTTC. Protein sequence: CASSYSGLAGGEQYF.

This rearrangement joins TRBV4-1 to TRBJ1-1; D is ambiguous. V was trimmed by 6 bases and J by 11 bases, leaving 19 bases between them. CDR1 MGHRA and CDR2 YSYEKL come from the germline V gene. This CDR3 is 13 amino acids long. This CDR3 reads CASRRGRGDAAFF. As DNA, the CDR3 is TGCGCCAGCAGACGAGGACGGGGTGATGCGGCTTTCTTT.

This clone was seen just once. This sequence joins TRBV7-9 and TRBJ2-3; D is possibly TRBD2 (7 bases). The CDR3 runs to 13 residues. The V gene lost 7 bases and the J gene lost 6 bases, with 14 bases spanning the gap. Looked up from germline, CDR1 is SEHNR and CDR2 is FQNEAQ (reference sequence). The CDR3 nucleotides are TGTGCCAGCAACAAGGGGGGGGCGGATACGCAGTATTTT. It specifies CASNKGGADTQYF.

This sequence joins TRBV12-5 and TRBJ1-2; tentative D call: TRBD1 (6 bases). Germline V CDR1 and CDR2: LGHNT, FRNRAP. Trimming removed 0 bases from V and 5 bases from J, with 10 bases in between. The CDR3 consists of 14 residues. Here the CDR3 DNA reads TGTGCTAGTGGTTTGGTCGCCCAGGGGTATGGCTACACCTTC. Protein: CASGLVAQGYGYTF.

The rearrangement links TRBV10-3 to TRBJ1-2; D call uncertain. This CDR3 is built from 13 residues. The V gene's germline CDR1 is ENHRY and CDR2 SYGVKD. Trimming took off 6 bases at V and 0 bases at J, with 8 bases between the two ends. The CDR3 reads CAIRPVANYGYTF. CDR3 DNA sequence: TGTGCCATCAGACCAGTAGCTAACTATGGCTACACCTTC.

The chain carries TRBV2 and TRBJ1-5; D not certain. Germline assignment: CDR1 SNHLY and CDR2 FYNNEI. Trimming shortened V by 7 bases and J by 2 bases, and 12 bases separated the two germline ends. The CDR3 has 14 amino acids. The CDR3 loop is CASTRSSGNQPQHF. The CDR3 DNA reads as TGTGCCAGCACCCGGTCATCGGGCAATCAGCCCCAGCATTTT.

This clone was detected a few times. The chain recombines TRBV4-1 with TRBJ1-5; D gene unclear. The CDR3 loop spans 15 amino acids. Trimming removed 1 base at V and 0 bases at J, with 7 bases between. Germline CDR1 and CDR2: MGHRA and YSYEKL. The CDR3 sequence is CASSQGLISNQPQHF. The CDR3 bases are TGCGCCAGCAGCCAAGGGCTAATTAGCAATCAGCCCCAGCATTTT.

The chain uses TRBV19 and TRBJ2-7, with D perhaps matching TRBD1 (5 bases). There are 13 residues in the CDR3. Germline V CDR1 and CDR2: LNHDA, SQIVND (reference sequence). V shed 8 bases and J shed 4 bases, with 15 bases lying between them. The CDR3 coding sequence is TGTGCCAGTTCGCCCCAGGGCGCGTACGAGCAGTACTTC. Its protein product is CASSPQGAYEQYF.

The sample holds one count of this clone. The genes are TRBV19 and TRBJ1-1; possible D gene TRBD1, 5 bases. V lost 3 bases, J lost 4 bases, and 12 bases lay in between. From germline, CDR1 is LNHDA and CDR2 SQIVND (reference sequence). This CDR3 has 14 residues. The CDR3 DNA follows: TGTGCCAGTAGTATCGGGGGGTTAGGCACTGAAGCTTTCTTT. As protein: CASSIGGLGTEAFF.

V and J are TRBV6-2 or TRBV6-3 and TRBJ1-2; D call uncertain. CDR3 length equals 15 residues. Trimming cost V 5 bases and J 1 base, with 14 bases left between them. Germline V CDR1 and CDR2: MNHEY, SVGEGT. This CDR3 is CASSVTPADNYGYTF. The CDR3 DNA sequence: TGTGCCAGCAGTGTTACGCCGGCGGATAACTATGGCTACACCTTC.

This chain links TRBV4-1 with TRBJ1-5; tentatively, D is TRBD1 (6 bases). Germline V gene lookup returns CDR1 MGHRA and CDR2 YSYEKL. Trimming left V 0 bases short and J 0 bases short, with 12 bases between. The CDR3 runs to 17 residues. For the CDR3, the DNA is TGCGCCAGCAGCCAAGACCCCGGGACACATAGCAATCAGCCCCAGCATTTT. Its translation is CASSQDPGTHSNQPQHF.

In nucleotides, the CDR3 is TGCGCCAGCAGACCCAGGGGACGGGACATTCAGTACTTC. Translated: CASRPRGRDIQYF. This chain uses TRBV23-1 with TRBJ2-4; tentatively, D is TRBD1 (6 bases). TRBV23-1 is annotated as an ORF whose role is uncertain. This CDR3 has 13 residues. V was shortened by 6 bases and J by 8 bases, with 14 bases between the two germline ends.

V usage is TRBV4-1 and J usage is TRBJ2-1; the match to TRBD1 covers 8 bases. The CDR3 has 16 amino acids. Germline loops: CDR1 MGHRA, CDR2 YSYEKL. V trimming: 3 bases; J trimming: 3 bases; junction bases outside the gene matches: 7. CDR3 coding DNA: TGCGCCAGCAGCCACATCGGACAGGGCGTCTACAATGAGCAGTTCTTC. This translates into CASSHIGQGVYNEQFF.

This chain's CDR3 is CASSPKEGLGGSPLHF. The CDR3 nucleotides read TGTGCCAGCAGCCCCAAAGAGGGCCTAGGGGGTTCACCCCTCCACTTT. The V call is TRBV4-2, the J call TRBJ1-6, with a possible D match to TRBD1 (6 bases). Germline-derived CDR1 and CDR2 are LGHNA and YNFKEQ. Trimming removed 4 bases from V and 9 bases from J, with 19 bases in between. The CDR3 is 16 residues long.

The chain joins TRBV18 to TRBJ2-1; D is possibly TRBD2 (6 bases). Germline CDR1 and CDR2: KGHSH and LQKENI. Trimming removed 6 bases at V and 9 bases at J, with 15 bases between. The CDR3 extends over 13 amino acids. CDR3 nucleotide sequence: TGTGCCAGCTCTCCTCGGACTATACCTGAGCAGTTCTTC. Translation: CASSPRTIPEQFF.

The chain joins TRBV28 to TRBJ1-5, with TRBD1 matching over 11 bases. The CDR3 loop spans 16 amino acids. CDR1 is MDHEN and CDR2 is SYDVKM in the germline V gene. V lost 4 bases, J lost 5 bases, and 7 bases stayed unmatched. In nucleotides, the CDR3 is TGTGCCAGCAGTTCTCTGCGGACAGGGGGCCATCAGCCCCAGCATTTT. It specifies CASSSLRTGGHQPQHF.